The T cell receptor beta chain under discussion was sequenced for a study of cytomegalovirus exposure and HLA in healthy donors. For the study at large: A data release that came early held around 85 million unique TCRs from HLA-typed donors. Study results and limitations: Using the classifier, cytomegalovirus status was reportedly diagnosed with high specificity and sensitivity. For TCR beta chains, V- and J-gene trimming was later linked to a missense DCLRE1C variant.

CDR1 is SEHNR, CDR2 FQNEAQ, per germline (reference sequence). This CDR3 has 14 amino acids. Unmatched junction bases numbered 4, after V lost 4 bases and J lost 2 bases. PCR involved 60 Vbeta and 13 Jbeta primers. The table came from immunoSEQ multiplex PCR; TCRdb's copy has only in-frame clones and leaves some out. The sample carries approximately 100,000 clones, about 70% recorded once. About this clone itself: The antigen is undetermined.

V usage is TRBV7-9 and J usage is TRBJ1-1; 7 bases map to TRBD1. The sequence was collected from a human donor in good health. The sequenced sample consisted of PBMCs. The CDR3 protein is CASSSYRGNTEAFF. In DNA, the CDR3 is TGTGCCAGCAGCTCATACAGGGGAAACACTGAAGCTTTCTTT. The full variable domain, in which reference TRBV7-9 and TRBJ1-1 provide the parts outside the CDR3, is DTGVSQNPRHKITKRGQNVTFRCDPISEHNRLYWYRQTLGQGPEFLTYFQNEAQLEKSRLLSDRFSAERPKGSFSTLEIQRTEQGDSAMYLCASSSYRGNTEAFFGQGTRLTVV.